Below, 19 T cell receptor beta chains from the same sample are listed, as sequenced in a study of blood T cells in healthy people across ages. A second about 7 to 12 cycle PCR used barcoded and J-beta primers. Via MiXCR, TCRdb re-called the 5' RACE reads, giving one row per CDR3 protein. The sample lists 550,000 to 700,000 distinct CDR3 sequences; 25% to 30% were seen once. Sequenced input: blood. The receptors derive from a woman in her 70s in good health.

This chain joins TRBV7-9 and TRBJ2-1, with 8 bases lining up with TRBD2. This CDR3 is built from 15 residues. Germline CDR1 and CDR2: SEHNR and FQNEAQ (reference sequence). The ends lost 1 base at V and 9 bases at J; junction bases unmatched: 8. CDR3 protein: CASSLGSGGYGEQFF. In nucleotides, the CDR3 is TGTGCCAGCAGCTTAGGCAGCGGGGGTTACGGTGAGCAGTTCTTC.

There are many counts of this clonotype. The chain has TRBV4-3 and TRBJ1-2; D unclear. Germline V gene data show CDR1 as LGHNA and CDR2 as YSLEER. The CDR3 is 13 amino acids. V lost 1 base and J 4 bases, leaving 7 bases between the germline ends. As DNA, the CDR3 is TGCGCCAGCAGCCAAGGAGCGCTCTATGGCTACACCTTC. Translation: CASSQGALYGYTF.

CDR3 nucleotides: TGTGCCAGCAGTCTGGATCCCAACCCTGGAAACACCATATATTTT. It is translated as CASSLDPNPGNTIYF. The gene calls are TRBV27 and TRBJ1-3; no clear D. From germline, CDR1 is MNHEY and CDR2 SMNVEV (reference sequence). The CDR3 is 15 amino acids. V lost 5 bases and J 2 bases, leaving 13 bases between the germline ends.

This clonotype came up many times. J is TRBJ1-4 and V is TRBV7-9; D is uncertain. This CDR3 has 14 residues. Trimming stripped 5 bases from V and 2 bases from J, with 9 bases between. Germline V gene lookup returns CDR1 SEHNR and CDR2 FQNEAQ (reference sequence). The CDR3 DNA reads TGTGCCAGCAGCGTCCGGGTGACTAATGAAAAACTGTTTTTT. It is translated as CASSVRVTNEKLFF.

V and J are TRBV7-2 and TRBJ1-5; 8 nucleotides line up with TRBD1. This CDR3 has 15 amino acids. Unmatched junction bases numbered 10, after V lost 5 bases and J lost 7 bases. Germline values: CDR1 SGHTA, CDR2 FQGNSA. CDR3 in DNA: TGTGCCAGCAGCCTAGGACAGGGACCGCAGCAGCCCCAGCATTTT. This translates into CASSLGQGPQQPQHF.

This clonotype was recorded many times. The chain links TRBV5-1 to TRBJ2-1; TRBD2 agrees at 8 bases. The CDR3 length is 14 residues. CDR1 SGHRS and CDR2 YFSETQ come from the germline V gene. Losses at the gene ends were 7 bases for V and 4 bases for J; bases not matched to a gene: 7. CDR3 in amino acids: CASSPPSGYNEQFF. The CDR3, as DNA: TGCGCCAGCTCCCCCCCTAGCGGGTACAATGAGCAGTTCTTC.

This chain connects TRBV3-1 to TRBJ1-2; D not resolved. Deletions cut 0 bases from V and 4 bases from J, with 15 bases between. The CDR3 loop spans 16 amino acids. Germline V lookup: CDR1 LGHDT, CDR2 YNNKEL (reference sequence). CDR3 coding DNA: TGTGCCAGCAGCCAAGATATTGGGAGCAGAAGCTATGGCTACACCTTC. Protein: CASSQDIGSRSYGYTF. The entire variable domain, with the rest obtained from reference TRBV3-1 and TRBJ1-2, is as follows: DTAVSQTPKYLVTQMGNDKSIKCEQNLGHDTMYWYKQDSKKFLKIMFSYNNKELIINETVPNRFSPKSPDKAHLNLHINSLELGDSAVYFCASSQDIGSRSYGYTFGSGTRLTVV.

This clonotype was seen a handful of times. V gene TRBV29-1 combines with J gene TRBJ1-1; TRBD1 aligns across 7 bases. This CDR3 comprises 13 residues. The germline V gene encodes CDR1 SQVTM and CDR2 ANQGSEA. Trimming cost V 5 bases and J 2 bases; bases outside gene matches: 5. The CDR3 coding sequence is TGCAGCGTTCTTGACAGGGCAAACACTGAAGCTTTCTTT. It yields the protein CSVLDRANTEAFF.

The chain is built from TRBV10-3 and TRBJ1-3; no clear D gene. CDR3 length: 13 amino acids. CDR1 is ENHRY, CDR2 SYGVKD, per germline. Trimming shortened V by 7 bases and J by 1 base, and 8 bases separated the two germline ends. CDR3 sequence reads: CAIKTLSGNTIYF. The CDR3 DNA reads TGTGCCATCAAAACCTTGTCTGGAAACACCATATATTTT.

The DNA of the CDR3 is TGCGCCAGCAGCCAAGATAGTAGGACAAATACGCAGTATTTT. It codes for CASSQDSRTNTQYF. The chain couples TRBV4-1 to TRBJ2-3; the D gene is possibly TRBD1 (5 bases). Trimming shortened V by 0 bases and J by 7 bases, and 11 bases separated the two germline ends. This CDR3 contains 14 residues. Germline V gene data show CDR1 as MGHRA and CDR2 as YSYEKL.

J is TRBJ2-4 and V is TRBV9; D gene ambiguous. The CDR3 runs 15 residues. The germline V gene has CDR1 SGDLS and CDR2 YYNGEE. V was clipped by 3 bases and J by 5 bases, with 15 bases between them. CDR3 in amino acids: CASSALPLTENIQYF. The DNA for the CDR3 is TGTGCCAGCAGCGCCCTCCCGCTAACAGAAAACATTCAGTACTTC.

The gene calls are TRBV7-9 and TRBJ2-5, with TRBD1 identical over 8 bases. The J segment lost 4 bases and the V segment lost 0 bases, leaving 10 bases of the junction unmatched. CDR1 is SEHNR and CDR2 is FQNEAQ in the germline V gene (reference sequence). The CDR3 totals 17 residues. The CDR3 bases are TGTGCCAGCAGCTTAGCCGGTCTGGCAGGGGGCCCAGAGACCCAGTACTTC. This encodes CASSLAGLAGGPETQYF.

The chain carries TRBV7-3 and TRBJ2-5; 12 bases line up with TRBD2. Germline CDR1 is SGHTA and CDR2 is FQGTGA. CDR3 length: 18 amino acids. V was pared by 4 bases and J by 2 bases, with 11 bases of the junction left unmatched. CDR3 DNA: TGTGCCAGCAGCTCACAGCTAGCGGGGGGGCTCTCTCAAGAGACCCAGTACTTC. Translated: CASSSQLAGGLSQETQYF.

This rearrangement joins TRBV20-1 to TRBJ1-1, with no clear D. With 0 bases removed from V and 6 bases from J, the gap between germline ends came to 14 bases. Germline CDR1 reads DFQATT; CDR2 reads SNEGSKA (reference sequence). This CDR3 is 14 amino acids long. The CDR3 DNA reads as TGCAGTGCTAGAGATCGGAAGGGTCTGGCTGAAGCTTTCTTT. It translates to CSARDRKGLAEAFF.

J is TRBJ2-7 and V is TRBV7-2; 10 bases fit TRBD2. CDR1 is SGHTA and CDR2 is FQGNSA in the germline V gene. This CDR3 comprises 16 residues. Germline trimming cut 1 base from V and 0 bases from J; bases unmatched to any gene: 3. CDR3: CASSLVASGGSYEQYF. The DNA of the CDR3 is TGTGCCAGCAGCTTAGTGGCTAGCGGGGGCTCCTACGAGCAGTACTTC.

CDR3 coding DNA: TGCAGCGTTAATGCGGGGACGAACACTGAAGCTTTCTTT. Translating gives CSVNAGTNTEAFF. The chain carries TRBV29-1 and TRBJ1-1; D is perhaps TRBD1 (5 bases). Germline CDR1 SQVTM, CDR2 ANQGSEA. The CDR3 is made up of 13 amino acids. Trimming shortened V by 5 bases and J by 1 base, and 11 bases separated the two germline ends.

J is TRBJ2-1 and V is TRBV9; D is perhaps TRBD1 or TRBD2 (6 bases each). There are 15 residues in the CDR3. Germline lookup yields CDR1 SGDLS and CDR2 YYNGEE. V was cut by 0 bases and J by 5 bases, with 12 bases left in between. This CDR3 is CASSVDGGLNNEQFF. In DNA, the CDR3 is TGTGCCAGCAGCGTAGACGGGGGCCTTAACAATGAGCAGTTCTTC.

In this sample, this clonotype turned up many times. The chain recombines TRBV6-2 or TRBV6-3 with TRBJ2-1, with 10 bases aligning to TRBD1. J gave up 7 bases and V 7 bases, and 4 bases lay outside the gene matches. In germline, CDR1 is MNHEY, CDR2 SVGEGT. The CDR3 has 13 amino acids. The CDR3 sequence is CASNDRGQNEQFF. For the CDR3, the DNA is TGTGCCAGCAATGACAGGGGGCAGAATGAGCAGTTCTTC.

This clonotype occurred a few times. The chain is built from TRBV7-3 and TRBJ1-1; D unresolved. V lost 0 bases to trimming and J lost 11 bases, with 16 bases between them. In germline, CDR1 is SGHTA, CDR2 FQGTGA. The CDR3 spans 14 residues. CDR3 DNA: TGTGCCAGCAGCTTAACTCCAAGGCGGAGTGAGGCTTTCTTT. This codes for CASSLTPRRSEAFF. Combining the CDR3 with reference TRBV7-3 and TRBJ1-1 gives the whole variable domain GAGVSQTPSNKVTEKGKYVELRCDPISGHTALYWYRQSLGQGPEFLIYFQGTGAADDSGLPNDRFFAVRPEGSVSTLKIQRTERGDSAVYLCASSLTPRRSEAFFGQGTRLTVV.